The clone carrying this T cell receptor beta chain has only a few counts. One entry per CDR3 protein, called by TCRdb with MiXCR from the RT-PCR reads. The data show about 700,000 distinct CDR3 sequences, with approximately 15% seen just once and roughly 3.9% held by the top ten. Trimming took 0 bases from V and 1 from J; bases not matched to a gene: 6. The CDR3 length is 18 residues. Sequenced material: memory CD4+ T cells from blood. The J gene is TRBJ2-3, the V gene TRBV12-3 or TRBV12-4; 11 nucleotides match TRBD2. The receptor was derived from a female donor in good health, serving as a healthy control. The CDR3 protein is CASSLAVRSGRGTDTQYF. The CDR3 coding sequence is TGTGCCAGCAGTTTAGCAGTACGTAGCGGGAGGGGCACAGATACGCAGTATTTT.